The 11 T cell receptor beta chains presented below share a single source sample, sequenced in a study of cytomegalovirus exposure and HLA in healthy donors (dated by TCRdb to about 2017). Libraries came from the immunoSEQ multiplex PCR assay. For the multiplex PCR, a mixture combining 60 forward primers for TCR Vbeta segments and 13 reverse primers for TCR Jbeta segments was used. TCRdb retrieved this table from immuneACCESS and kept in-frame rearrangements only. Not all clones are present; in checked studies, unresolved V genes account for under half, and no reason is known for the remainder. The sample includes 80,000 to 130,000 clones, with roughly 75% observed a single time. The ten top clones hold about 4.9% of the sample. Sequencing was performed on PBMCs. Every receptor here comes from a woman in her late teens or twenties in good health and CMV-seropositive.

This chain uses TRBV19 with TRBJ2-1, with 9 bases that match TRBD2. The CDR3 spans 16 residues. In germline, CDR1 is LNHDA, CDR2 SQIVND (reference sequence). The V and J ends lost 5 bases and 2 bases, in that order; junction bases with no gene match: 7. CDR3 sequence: CASSPPGLATYNEQFF. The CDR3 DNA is TGTGCCAGTAGTCCCCCGGGACTAGCAACCTACAATGAGCAGTTCTTC. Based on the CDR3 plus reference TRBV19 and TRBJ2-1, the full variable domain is DGGITQSPKYLFRKEGQNVTLSCEQNLNHDAMYWYRQDPGQGLRLIYYSQIVNDFQKGDIAEGYSVSREKKESFPLTVTSAQKNPTAFYLCASSPPGLATYNEQFFGPGTRLTVL.

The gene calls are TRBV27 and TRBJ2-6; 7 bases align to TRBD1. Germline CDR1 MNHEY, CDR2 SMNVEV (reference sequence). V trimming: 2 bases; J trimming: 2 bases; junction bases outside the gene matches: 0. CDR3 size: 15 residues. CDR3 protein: CASSLQGAGANVLTF. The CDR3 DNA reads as TGTGCCAGCAGTTTACAGGGGGCTGGGGCCAACGTCCTGACTTTC. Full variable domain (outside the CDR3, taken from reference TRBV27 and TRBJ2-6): EAQVTQNPRYLITVTGKKLTVTCSQNMNHEYMSWYRQDPGLGLRQIYYSMNVEVTDKGDVPEGYKVSRKEKRNFPLILESPSPNQTSLYFCASSLQGAGANVLTFGAGSRLTVL.

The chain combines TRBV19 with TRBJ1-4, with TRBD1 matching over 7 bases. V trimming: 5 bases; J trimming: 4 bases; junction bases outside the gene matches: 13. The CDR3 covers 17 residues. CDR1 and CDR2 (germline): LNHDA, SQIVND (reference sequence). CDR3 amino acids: CASSAKTGQAFNEKLFF. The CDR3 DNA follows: TGTGCCAGTAGTGCCAAAACCGGACAGGCATTTAATGAAAAACTGTTTTTT.

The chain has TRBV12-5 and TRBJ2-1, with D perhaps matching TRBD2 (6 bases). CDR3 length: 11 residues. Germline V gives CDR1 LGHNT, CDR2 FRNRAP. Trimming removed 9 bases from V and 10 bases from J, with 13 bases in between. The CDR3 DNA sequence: TGTGCTAGGGACCGGGGGAGGGAGCAGTTCTTC. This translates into CARDRGREQFF.

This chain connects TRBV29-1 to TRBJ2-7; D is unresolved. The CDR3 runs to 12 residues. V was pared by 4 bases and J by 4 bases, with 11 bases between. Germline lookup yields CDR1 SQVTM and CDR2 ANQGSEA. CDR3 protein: CSVALGKYEQYF. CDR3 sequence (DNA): TGCAGCGTTGCACTTGGTAAATACGAGCAGTACTTC.

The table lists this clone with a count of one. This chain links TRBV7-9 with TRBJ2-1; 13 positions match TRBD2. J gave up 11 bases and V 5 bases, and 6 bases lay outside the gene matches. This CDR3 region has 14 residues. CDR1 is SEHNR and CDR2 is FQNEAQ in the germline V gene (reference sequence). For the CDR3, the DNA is TGTGCCAGCAGCGCGGGGACTAGCGGGATTAAGCAGTTCTTC. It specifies CASSAGTSGIKQFF.

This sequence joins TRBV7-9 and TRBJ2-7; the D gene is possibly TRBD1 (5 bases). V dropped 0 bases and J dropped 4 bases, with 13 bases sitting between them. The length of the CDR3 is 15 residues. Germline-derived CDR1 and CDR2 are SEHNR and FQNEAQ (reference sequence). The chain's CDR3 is CASSLALGANYEQYF. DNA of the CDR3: TGTGCCAGCAGCTTAGCGCTAGGGGCGAATTACGAGCAGTACTTC. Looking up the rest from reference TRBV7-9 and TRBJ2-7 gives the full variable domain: DTGVSQNPRHKITKRGQNVTFRCDPISEHNRLYWYRQTLGQGPEFLTYFQNEAQLEKSRLLSDRFSAERPKGSFSTLEIQRTEQGDSAMYLCASSLALGANYEQYFGPGTRLTVT.

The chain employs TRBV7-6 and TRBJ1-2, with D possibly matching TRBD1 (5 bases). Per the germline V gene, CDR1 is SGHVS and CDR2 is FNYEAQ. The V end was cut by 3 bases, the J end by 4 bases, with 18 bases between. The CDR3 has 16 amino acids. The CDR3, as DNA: TGTGCCAGCAGCTTCGCCCGGGGGGAAGCCACCTATGGCTACACCTTC. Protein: CASSFARGEATYGYTF. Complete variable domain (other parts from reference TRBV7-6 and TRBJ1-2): GAGVSQSPRYKVTKRGQDVALRCDPISGHVSLYWYRQALGQGPEFLTYFNYEAQQDKSGLPNDRFSAERPEGSISTLTIQRTEQRDSAMYRCASSFARGEATYGYTFGSGTRLTVV.

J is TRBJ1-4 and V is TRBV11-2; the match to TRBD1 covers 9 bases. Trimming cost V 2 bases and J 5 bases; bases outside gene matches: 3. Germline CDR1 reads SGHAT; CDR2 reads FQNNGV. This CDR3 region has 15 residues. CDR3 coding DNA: TGTGCCAGCAGCTTATGGGGACAGGGAAATGAAAAACTGTTTTTT. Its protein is CASSLWGQGNEKLFF.

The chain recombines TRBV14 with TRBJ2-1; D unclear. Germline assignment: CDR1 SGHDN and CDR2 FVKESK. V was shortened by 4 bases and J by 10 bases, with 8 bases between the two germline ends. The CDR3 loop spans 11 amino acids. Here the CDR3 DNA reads TGTGCCAGCAGCCTCCCGGTAGAGCAGTTCTTC. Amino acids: CASSLPVEQFF.

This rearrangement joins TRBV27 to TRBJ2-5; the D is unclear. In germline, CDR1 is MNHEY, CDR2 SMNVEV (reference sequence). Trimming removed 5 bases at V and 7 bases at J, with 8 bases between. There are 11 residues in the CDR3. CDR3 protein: CASSLGGTQYF. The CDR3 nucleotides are TGTGCCAGCAGTCTAGGCGGGACCCAGTACTTC.